This T cell receptor beta chain was captured in a study of T cell responses to AZD1222 COVID-19 vaccine. About the research overall: Samples with a second dose at about 4 or about 12 weeks were pooled together.

Study-wide results and limits: At baseline, just a handful of AZD1222 recipients tested seropositive. Along spike, vaccine-associated CD4 TCRs were found throughout, with dominance at 160-218 and 743-854. Sampling captured repertoires only after the peak T cell response.

CDR1 and CDR2 (germline): MNHEY, SVGEGT. This CDR3 comprises 16 residues. Deletions cut 5 bases from V and 2 bases from J, with 19 bases between. TCRdb's copy holds only in-frame clones and misses some; the assay was immunoSEQ multiplex PCR. The sample includes about 150,000 clones, 84% of them seen just once. This clone appeared a single time. What it binds is not known. The rearrangement links TRBV6-2 or TRBV6-3 to TRBJ2-7, with D possibly being TRBD2 (7 bases). Sequenced here: peripheral blood, sampled on day 0 of AZD1222 vaccination. The sequence was obtained from an adult in good health. CDR3 amino acids: CASSLNRGAGPYEQYF. The CDR3 DNA reads TGTGCCAGCAGTCTAAACCGGGGGGCGGGACCCTACGAGCAGTACTTC.